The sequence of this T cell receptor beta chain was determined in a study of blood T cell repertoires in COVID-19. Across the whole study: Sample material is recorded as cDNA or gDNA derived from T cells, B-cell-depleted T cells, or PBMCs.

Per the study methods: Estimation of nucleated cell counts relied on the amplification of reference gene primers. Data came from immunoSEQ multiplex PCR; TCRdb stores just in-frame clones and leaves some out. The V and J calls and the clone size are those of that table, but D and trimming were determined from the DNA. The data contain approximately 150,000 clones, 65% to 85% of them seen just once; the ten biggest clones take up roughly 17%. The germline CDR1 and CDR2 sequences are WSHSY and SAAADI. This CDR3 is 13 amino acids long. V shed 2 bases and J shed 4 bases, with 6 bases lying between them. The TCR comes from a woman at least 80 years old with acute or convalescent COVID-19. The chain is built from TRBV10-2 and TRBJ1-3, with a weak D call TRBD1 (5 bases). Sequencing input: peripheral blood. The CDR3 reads CASSEGAGNTIYF. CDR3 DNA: TGCGCCAGCAGTGAGGGGGCCGGAAACACCATATATTTT.